The text below deals with one T cell receptor beta chain. TCRdb redid the calling of the RT-PCR reads with MiXCR, one entry per CDR3 protein. The table records 200,000 to 250,000 distinct CDR3 sequences, roughly 13% of them present only once. The sample comes from a study of patients and donors after allogeneic stem cell transplantation. The V gene's germline CDR1 is SGHRS and CDR2 YFSETQ. The J segment lost 0 bases and the V segment lost 4 bases, leaving 5 bases of the junction unmatched. The CDR3 covers 16 residues. The sequenced sample was blood, either unsorted or a sorted T cell fraction (not recorded which). This sequence joins TRBV5-1 and TRBJ2-1, with TRBD1 identical over 9 bases. This clonotype was obtained from a human donor who was either an allogeneic HSCT recipient or a stem cell or donor lymphocyte infusion donor (not recorded which). It is not recorded whose cells these are; they may come from a transplant donor. The CDR3 DNA is TGCGCCAGCAGCCAAGGGACAGGGAGCTCCTACAATGAGCAGTTCTTC. Translating gives CASSQGTGSSYNEQFF.